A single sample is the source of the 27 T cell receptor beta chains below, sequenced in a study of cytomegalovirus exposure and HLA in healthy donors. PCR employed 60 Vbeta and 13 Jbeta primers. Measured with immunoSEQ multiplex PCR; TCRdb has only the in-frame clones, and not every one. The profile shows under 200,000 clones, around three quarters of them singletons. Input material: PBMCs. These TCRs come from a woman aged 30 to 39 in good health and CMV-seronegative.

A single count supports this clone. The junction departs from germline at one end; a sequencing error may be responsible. CDR3 loop: CASSPRGTAGRF. CDR3 nucleotide sequence: TGTGCCAGCTCACCAAGGGGAACAGCGGGAAGGTTT. This chain uses TRBV18 with TRBJ2-3, with 7 bases fitting TRBD2. Looked up from germline, CDR1 is KGHSH and CDR2 is LQKENI. This CDR3 spans 12 amino acids.

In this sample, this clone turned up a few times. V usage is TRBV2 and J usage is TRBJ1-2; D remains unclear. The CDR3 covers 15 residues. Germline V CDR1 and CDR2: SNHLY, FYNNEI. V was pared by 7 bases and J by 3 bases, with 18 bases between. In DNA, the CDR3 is TGTGCCAGCAAGGTACGGGATACCTCCTACTATGGCTACACCTTC. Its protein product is CASKVRDTSYYGYTF.

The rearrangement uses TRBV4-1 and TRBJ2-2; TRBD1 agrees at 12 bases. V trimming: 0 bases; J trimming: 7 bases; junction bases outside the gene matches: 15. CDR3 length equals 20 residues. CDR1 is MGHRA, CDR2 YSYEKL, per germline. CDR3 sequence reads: CASSQDKITRDRGLIGELFF. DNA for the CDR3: TGCGCCAGCAGCCAAGATAAAATAACACGGGACAGGGGGCTTATCGGGGAGCTGTTTTTT.

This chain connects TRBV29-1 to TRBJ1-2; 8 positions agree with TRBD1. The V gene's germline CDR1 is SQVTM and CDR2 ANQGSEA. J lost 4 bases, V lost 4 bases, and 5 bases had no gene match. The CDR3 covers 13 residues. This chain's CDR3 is CSVGQGSGYGYTF. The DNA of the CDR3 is TGCAGCGTTGGACAGGGGAGCGGCTATGGCTACACCTTC.

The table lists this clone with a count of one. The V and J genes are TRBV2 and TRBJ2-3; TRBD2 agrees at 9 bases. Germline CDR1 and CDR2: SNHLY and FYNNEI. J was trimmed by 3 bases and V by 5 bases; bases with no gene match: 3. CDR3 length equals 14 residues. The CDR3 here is CASSPGLATDTQYF. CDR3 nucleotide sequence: TGTGCCAGCAGTCCGGGACTAGCAACAGATACGCAGTATTTT.

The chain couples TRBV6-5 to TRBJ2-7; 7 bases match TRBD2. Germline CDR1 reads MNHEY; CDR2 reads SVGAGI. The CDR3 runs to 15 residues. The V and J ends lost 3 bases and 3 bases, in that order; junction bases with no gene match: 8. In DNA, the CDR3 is TGTGCCAGCAGTTATAGGCGGGAGAGGAGCTACGAGCAGTACTTC. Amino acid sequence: CASSYRRERSYEQYF.

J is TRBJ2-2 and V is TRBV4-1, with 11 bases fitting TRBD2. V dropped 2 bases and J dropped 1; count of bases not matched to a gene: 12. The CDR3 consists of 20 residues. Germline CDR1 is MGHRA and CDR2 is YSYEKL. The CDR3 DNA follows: TGCGCCAGCAGCCAATTTCCATTAGCGGGGGGGCCAGGGAACACCGGGGAGCTGTTTTTT. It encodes CASSQFPLAGGPGNTGELFF.

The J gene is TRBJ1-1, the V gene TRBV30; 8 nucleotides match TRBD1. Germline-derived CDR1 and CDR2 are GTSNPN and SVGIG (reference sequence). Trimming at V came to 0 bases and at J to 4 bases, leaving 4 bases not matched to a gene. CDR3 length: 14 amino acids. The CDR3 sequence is CAWSVSGGVTEAFF. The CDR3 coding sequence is TGTGCCTGGAGTGTGTCAGGGGGCGTCACTGAAGCTTTCTTT.

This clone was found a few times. The CDR3 nucleotides are TGTGCCAGCAGCAGTGACAGGGGCGGACTCTATGGCTACACCTTC. Protein: CASSSDRGGLYGYTF. This chain links TRBV5-8 with TRBJ1-2; 8 bases agree with TRBD1. The CDR3 consists of 15 residues. V lost 4 bases and J lost 4; bases outside the gene matches: 9. CDR1 SGHTS and CDR2 YDEGEE come from the germline V gene.

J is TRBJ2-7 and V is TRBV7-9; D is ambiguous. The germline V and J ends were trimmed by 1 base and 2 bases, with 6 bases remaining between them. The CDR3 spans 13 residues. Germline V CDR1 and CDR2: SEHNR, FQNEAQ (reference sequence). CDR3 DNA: TGTGCCAGCAGCTTAGGGCACCCCTACGAGCAGTACTTC. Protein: CASSLGHPYEQYF.

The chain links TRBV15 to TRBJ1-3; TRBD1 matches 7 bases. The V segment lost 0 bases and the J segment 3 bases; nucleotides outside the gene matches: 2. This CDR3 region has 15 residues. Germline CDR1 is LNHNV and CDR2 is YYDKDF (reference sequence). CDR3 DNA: TGTGCCACCAGCAGAGACCGGACAGGTGGAAACACCATATATTTT. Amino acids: CATSRDRTGGNTIYF.

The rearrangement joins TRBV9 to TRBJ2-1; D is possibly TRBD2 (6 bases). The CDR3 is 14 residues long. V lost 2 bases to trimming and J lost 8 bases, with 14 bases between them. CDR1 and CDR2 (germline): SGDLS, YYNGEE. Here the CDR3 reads CASSVLGRTDEQFF. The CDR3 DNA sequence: TGTGCCAGCAGCGTGCTCGGGAGAACAGATGAGCAGTTCTTC.

In DNA, the CDR3 is TGTGCCAGCAGCCCCGTCGGTAGCAATCAGCCCCAGCATTTT. Protein sequence: CASSPVGSNQPQHF. The chain combines TRBV7-6 with TRBJ1-5; D is unresolved. The CDR3 spans 14 residues. Trimming removed 5 bases from V and 0 bases from J, with 8 bases in between. Per germline, CDR1 SGHVS and CDR2 FNYEAQ.

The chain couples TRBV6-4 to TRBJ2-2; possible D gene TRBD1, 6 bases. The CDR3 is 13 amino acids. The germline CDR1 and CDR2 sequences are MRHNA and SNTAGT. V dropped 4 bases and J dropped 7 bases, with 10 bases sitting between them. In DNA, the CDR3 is TGTGCCAGCAGTGCAGGGGAAAACGGGGAGCTGTTTTTT. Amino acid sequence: CASSAGENGELFF.

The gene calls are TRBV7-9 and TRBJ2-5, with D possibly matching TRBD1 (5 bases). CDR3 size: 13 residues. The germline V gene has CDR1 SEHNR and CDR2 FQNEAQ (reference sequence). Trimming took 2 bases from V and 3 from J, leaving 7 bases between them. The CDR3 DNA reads TGTGCCAGCAGCTTATCCAGGGAAGAGACCCAGTACTTC. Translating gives CASSLSREETQYF.

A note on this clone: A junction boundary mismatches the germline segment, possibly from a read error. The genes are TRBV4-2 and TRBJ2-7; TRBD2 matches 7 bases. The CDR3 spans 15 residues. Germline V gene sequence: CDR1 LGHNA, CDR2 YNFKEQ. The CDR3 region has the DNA TGTGCCAGCAGCCATTCGCCGGGAGGAGTCTACGGGCAGTACTTC. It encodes CASSHSPGGVYGQYF.

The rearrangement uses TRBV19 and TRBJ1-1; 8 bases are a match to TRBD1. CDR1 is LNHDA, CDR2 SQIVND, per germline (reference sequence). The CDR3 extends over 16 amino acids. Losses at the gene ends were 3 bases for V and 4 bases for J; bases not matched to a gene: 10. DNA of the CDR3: TGTGCCAGTAGTATCAACCCGACAGGGGTGAGCACTGAAGCTTTCTTT. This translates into CASSINPTGVSTEAFF.

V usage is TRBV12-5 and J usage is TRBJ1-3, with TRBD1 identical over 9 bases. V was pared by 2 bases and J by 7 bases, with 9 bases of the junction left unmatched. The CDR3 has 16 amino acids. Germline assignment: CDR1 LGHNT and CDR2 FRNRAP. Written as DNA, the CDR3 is TGTGCTAGTGGTTTGTCCAACAGGGGGCTAAGGAACACCATATATTTT. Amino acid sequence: CASGLSNRGLRNTIYF.

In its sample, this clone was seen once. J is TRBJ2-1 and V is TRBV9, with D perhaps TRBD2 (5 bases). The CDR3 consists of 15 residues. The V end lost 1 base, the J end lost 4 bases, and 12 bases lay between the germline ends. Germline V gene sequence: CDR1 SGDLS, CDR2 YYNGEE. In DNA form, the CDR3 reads TGTGCCAGCAGCGTACGGGGTATTCGGTACAATGAGCAGTTCTTC. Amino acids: CASSVRGIRYNEQFF.

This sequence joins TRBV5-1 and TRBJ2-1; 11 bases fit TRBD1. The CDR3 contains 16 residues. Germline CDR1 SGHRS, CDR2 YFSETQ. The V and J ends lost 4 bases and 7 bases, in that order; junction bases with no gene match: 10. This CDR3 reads CASSHRAGQGVNEQFF. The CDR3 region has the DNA TGCGCCAGCAGCCATCGAGCGGGACAGGGGGTGAATGAGCAGTTCTTC.

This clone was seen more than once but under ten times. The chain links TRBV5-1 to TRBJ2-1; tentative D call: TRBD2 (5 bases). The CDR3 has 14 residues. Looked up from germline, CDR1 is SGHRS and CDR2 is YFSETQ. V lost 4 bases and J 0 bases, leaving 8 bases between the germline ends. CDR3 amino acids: CASSRGGSYNEQFF. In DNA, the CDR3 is TGCGCCAGCAGCAGAGGAGGCTCCTACAATGAGCAGTTCTTC.

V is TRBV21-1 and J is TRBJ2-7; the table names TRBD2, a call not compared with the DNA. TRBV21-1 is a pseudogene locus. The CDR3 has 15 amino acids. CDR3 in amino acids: CASSNSGRPSYEQYF. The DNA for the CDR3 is TGTGCCAGCAGCAATAGCGGGAGGCCCTCCTACGAGCAGTACTTC.

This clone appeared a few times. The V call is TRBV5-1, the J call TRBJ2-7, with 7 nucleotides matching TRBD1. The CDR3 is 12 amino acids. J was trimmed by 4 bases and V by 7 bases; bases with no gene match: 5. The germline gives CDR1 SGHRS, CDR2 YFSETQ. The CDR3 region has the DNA TGCGCCAGCGGTAGGGGGCGGTACGAGCAGTACTTC. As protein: CASGRGRYEQYF.

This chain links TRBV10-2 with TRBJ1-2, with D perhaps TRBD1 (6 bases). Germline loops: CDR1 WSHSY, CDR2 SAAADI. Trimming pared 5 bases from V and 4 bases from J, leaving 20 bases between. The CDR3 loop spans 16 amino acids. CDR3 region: CASSIGPPAGVYGYTF. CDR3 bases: TGCGCCAGCAGTATAGGGCCCCCGGCAGGGGTCTATGGCTACACCTTC.

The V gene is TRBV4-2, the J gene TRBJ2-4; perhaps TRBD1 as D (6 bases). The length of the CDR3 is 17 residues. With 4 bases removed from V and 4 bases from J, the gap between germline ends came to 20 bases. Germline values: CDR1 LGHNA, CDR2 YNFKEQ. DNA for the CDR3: TGTGCCAGCAGCCCATACAGGGATTTATTAGAAAAAAACATTCAGTACTTC. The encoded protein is CASSPYRDLLEKNIQYF.

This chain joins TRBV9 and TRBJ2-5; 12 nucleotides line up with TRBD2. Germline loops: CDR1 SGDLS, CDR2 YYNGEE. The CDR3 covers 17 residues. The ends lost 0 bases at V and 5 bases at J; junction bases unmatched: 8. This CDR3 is CASSVATRLAGAETQYF. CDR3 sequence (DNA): TGTGCCAGCAGCGTAGCTACGAGACTAGCGGGGGCGGAGACCCAGTACTTC.

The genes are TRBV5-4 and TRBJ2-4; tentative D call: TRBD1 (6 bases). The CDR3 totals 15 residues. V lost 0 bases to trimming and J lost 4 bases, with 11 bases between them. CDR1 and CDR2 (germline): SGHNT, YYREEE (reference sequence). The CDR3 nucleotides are TGTGCCAGCAGCTTGGGGGGGCCCGAGAAAAACATTCAGTACTTC. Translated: CASSLGGPEKNIQYF.